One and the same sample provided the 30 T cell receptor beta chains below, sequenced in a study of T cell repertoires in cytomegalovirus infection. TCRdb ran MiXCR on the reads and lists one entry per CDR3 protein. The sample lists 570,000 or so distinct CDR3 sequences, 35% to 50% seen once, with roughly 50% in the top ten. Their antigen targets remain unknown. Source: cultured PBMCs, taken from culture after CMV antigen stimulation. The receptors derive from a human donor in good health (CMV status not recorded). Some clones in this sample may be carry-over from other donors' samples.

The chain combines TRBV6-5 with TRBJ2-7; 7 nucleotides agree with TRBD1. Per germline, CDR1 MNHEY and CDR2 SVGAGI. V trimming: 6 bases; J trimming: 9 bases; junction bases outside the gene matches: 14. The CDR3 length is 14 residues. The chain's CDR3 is CASSHPGTVRLQYF. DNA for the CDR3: TGTGCCAGCAGCCACCCCGGGACAGTCCGCTTGCAGTACTTC.

In nucleotides, the CDR3 is TGTGCCAGCAGCTTTTCCCTTAACACCGGGGAGCTGTTTTTT. Its translation: CASSFSLNTGELFF. The chain couples TRBV7-2 to TRBJ2-2, with D unresolved. V lost 3 bases and J 2 bases, leaving 7 bases between the germline ends. CDR3 length: 14 amino acids. Germline V lookup: CDR1 SGHTA, CDR2 FQGNSA.

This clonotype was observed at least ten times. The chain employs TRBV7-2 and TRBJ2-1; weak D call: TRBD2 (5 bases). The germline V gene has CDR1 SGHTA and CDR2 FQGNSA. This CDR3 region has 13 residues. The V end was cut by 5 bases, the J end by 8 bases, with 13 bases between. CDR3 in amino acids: CASSTRGWDEQFF. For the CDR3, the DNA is TGTGCCAGCAGCACCCGAGGGTGGGATGAGCAGTTCTTC.

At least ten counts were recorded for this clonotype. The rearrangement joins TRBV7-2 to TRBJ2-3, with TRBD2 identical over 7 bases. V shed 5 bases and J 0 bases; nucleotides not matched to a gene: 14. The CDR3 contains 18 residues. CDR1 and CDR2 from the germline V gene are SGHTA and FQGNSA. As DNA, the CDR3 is TGTGCCAGCAGCCGCTGGGCGGCGGGGGACCTGAGCACAGATACGCAGTATTTT. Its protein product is CASSRWAAGDLSTDTQYF.

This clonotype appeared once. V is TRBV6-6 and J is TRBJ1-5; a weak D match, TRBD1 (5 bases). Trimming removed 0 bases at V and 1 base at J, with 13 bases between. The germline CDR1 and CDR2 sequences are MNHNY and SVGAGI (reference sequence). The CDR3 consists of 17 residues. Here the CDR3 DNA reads TGTGCCAGCAGTTACTCGAGAGCGGGGGGAAGCAATCAGCCCCAGCATTTT. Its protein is CASSYSRAGGSNQPQHF.

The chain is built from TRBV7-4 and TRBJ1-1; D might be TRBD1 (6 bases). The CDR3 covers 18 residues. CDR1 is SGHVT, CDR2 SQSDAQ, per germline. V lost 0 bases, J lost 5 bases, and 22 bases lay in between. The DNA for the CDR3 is TGTGCCAGCAGCTTAGCCGCGTATGGGGGGCTGAGTGGTACTGAAGCTTTCTTT. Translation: CASSLAAYGGLSGTEAFF.

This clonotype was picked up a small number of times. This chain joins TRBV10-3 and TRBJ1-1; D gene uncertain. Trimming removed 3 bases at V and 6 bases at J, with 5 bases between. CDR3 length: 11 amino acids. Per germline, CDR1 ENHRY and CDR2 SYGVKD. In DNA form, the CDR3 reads TGTGCCATCAGTGAAGGCCCTGAAGCTTTCTTT. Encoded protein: CAISEGPEAFF.

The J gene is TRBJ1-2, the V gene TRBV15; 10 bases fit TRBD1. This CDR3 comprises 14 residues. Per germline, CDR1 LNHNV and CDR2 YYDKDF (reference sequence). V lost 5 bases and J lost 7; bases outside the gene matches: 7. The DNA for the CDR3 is TGTGCCACCAGCGAGGATGACAGGGGGCTTGGCTACACCTTC. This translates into CATSEDDRGLGYTF.

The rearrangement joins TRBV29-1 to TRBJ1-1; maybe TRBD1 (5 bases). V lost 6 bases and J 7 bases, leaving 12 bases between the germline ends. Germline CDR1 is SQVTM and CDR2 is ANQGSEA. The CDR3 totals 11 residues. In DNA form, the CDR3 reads TGCAGCGTCTTAAGGGGAGATGAAGCTTTCTTT. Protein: CSVLRGDEAFF.

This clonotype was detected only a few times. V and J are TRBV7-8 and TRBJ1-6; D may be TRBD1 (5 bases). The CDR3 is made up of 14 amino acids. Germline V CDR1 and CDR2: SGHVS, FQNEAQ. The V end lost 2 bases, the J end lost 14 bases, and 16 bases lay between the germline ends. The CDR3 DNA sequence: TGTGCCAGCAGCTTAACACGGGGGTCCTCGGCCCTCCACTTT. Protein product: CASSLTRGSSALHF.

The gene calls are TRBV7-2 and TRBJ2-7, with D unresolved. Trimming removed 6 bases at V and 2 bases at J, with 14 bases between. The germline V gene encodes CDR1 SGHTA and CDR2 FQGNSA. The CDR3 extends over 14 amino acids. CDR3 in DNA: TGTGCCAGCAGACCGGAATTTCCCCCCTACGAGCAGTACTTC. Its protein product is CASRPEFPPYEQYF.

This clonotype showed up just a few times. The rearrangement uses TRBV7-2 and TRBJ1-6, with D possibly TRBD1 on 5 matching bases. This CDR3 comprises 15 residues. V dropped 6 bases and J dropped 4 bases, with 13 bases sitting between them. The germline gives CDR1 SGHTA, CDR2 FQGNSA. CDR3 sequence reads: CASRDQGFYNSPLHF. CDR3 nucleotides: TGTGCCAGCAGAGACCAGGGTTTTTATAATTCACCCCTCCACTTT. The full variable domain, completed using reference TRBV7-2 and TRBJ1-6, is GAGVSQSPSNKVTEKGKDVELRCDPISGHTALYWYRQSLGQGLEFLIYFQGNSAPDKSGLPSDRFSAERTGGSVSTLTIQRTQQEDSAVYLCASRDQGFYNSPLHFGNGTRLTVT.

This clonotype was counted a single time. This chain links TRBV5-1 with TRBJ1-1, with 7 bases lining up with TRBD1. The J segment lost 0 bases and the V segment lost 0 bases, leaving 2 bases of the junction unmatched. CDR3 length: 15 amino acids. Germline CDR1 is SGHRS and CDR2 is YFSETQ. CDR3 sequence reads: CASSLGDRVNTEAFF. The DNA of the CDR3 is TGCGCCAGCAGCTTGGGTGACAGGGTGAACACTGAAGCTTTCTTT.

DNA for the CDR3: TGTGCCAGCAGCTTATATCAGGGGGCGGTCTCCGAGCAGTACTTC. It encodes CASSLYQGAVSEQYF. This chain uses TRBV7-2 with TRBJ2-7; 8 bases line up with TRBD1. The CDR3 loop spans 15 amino acids. The germline CDR1 and CDR2 sequences are SGHTA and FQGNSA. The V and J ends lost 2 bases and 6 bases, in that order; junction bases with no gene match: 9.

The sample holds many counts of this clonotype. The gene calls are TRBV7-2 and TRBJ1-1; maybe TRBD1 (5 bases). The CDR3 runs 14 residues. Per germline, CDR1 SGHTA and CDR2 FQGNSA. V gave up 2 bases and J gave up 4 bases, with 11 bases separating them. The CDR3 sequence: CASSLYQGSTEAFF. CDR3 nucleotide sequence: TGTGCCAGCAGCTTATATCAGGGAAGCACTGAAGCTTTCTTT.

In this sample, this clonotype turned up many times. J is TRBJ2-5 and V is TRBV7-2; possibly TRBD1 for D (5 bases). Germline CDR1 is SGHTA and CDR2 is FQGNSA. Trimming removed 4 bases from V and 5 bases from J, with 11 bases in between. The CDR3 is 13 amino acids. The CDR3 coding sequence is TGTGCCAGCAGCTCTCAGGGTGTTGAGACCCAGTACTTC. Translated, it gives CASSSQGVETQYF.

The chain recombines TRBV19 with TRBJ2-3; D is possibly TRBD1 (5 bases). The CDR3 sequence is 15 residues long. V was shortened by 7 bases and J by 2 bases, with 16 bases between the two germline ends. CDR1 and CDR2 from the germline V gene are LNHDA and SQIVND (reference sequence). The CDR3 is CASMRLGQSTDTQYF. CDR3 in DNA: TGTGCCAGTATGCGCCTGGGGCAGTCCACAGATACGCAGTATTTT.

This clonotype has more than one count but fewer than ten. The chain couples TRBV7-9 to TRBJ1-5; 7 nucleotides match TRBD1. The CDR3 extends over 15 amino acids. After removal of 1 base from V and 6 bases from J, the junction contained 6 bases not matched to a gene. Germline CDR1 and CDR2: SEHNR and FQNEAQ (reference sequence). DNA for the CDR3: TGTGCCAGCAGCTTAGGACAGGGCGCAAGTCAGCCCCAGCATTTT. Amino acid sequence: CASSLGQGASQPQHF.

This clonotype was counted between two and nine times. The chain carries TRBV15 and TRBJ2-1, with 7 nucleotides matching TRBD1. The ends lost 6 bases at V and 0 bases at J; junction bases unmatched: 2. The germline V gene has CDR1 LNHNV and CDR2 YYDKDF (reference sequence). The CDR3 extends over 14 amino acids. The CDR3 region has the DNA TGTGCCACCAGAAGACAGGGCTCCTACAATGAGCAGTTCTTC. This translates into CATRRQGSYNEQFF. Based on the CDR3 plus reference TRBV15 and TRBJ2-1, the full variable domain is DAMVIQNPRYQVTQFGKPVTLSCSQTLNHNVMYWYQQKSSQAPKLLFHYYDKDFNNEADTPDNFQSRRPNTSFCFLDIRSPGLGDTAMYLCATRRQGSYNEQFFGPGTRLTVL.

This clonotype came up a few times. The CDR3 spells CASRPGAQETQYF. DNA of the CDR3: TGTGCCAGCAGACCGGGGGCCCAAGAGACCCAGTACTTC. This chain uses TRBV12-3 or TRBV12-4 with TRBJ2-5; D is possibly TRBD1 or TRBD2 (6 bases each). The CDR3 has 13 residues. Trimming took off 6 bases at V and 1 base at J, with 9 bases between the two ends.

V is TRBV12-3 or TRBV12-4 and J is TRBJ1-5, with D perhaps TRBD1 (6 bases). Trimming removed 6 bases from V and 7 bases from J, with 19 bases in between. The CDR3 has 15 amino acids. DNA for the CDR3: TGTGCCAGCAGCCTAAGCTGGGGGGCGCGGCAGCCCCAGCATTTT. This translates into CASSLSWGARQPQHF.

CDR3 in DNA: TGTGCCAGCAGCCCGGGGACAGGGGGCGGGGAGACCCAGTACTTC. Protein sequence: CASSPGTGGGETQYF. This chain uses TRBV12-3 or TRBV12-4 with TRBJ2-5, with TRBD1 matching 12 bases. V trimming: 6 bases; J trimming: 5 bases; junction bases outside the gene matches: 7. The CDR3 has 15 residues.

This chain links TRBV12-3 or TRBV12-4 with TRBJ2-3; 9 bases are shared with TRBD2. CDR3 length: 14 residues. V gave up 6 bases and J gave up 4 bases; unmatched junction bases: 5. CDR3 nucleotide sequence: TGTGCCAGCAGGCGGCGGGGGGGCGCAGATACGCAGTATTTT. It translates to CASRRRGGADTQYF.

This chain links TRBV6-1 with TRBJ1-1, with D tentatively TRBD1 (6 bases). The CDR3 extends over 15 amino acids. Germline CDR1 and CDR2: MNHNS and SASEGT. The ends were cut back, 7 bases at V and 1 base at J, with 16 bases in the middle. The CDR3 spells CASTEGDRWNTEAFF. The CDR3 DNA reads TGTGCCAGCACCGAAGGTGACAGGTGGAACACTGAAGCTTTCTTT.

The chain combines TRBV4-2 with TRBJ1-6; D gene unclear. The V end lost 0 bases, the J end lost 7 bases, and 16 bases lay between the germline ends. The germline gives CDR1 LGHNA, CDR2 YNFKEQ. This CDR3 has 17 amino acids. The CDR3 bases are TGTGCCAGCAGCCAAGATCGGAAAAATTGGCACAATTCACCCCTCCACTTT. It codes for CASSQDRKNWHNSPLHF.

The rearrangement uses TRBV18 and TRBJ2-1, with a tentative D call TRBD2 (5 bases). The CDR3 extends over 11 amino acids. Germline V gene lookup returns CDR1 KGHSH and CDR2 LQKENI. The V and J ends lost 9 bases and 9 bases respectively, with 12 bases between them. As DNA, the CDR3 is TGTGCCAGTCATTCCGGAGGTGAGCAGTTCTTC. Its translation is CASHSGGEQFF.

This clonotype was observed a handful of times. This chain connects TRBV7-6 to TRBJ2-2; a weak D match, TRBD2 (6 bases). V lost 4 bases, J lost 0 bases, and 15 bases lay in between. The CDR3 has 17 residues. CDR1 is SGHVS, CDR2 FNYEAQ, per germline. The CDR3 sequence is CASSSTWLATNTGELFF. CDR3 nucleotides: TGTGCCAGCAGCTCCACCTGGCTAGCGACGAACACCGGGGAGCTGTTTTTT.

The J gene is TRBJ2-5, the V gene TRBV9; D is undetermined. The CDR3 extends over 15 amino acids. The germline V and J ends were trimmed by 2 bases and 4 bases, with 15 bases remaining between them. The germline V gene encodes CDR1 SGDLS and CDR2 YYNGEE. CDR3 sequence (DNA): TGTGCCAGCAGCGTCAACGAGTCCCCTGGAGAGACCCAGTACTTC. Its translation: CASSVNESPGETQYF.

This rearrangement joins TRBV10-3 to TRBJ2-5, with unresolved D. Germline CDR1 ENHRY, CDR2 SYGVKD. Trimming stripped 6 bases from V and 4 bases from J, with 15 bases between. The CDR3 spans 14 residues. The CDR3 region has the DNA TGTGCCATCAGGTCCTCGCTCGGCGGAGAGACCCAGTACTTC. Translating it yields CAIRSSLGGETQYF.

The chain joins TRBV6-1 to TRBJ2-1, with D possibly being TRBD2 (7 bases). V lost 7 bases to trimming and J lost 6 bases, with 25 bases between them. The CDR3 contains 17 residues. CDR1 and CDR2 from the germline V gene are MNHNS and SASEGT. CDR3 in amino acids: CASMKYRGAEWGNEQFF. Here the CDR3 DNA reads TGTGCCAGCATGAAGTATCGGGGGGCAGAGTGGGGCAATGAGCAGTTCTTC.